These 9 T cell receptor beta chains share one sample of origin, sequenced in a study of blood T cell repertoires in COVID-19. The table came from immunoSEQ multiplex PCR; TCRdb's copy has only in-frame clones and leaves some out. This sample has hundreds of thousands of clones; about four fifths occur once, and the top ten carry about 2.3%. Sample: peripheral blood. All receptors derive from a woman aged 40 to 50 with active or convalescent COVID-19.

This clone was picked up one time. In the same sample, other DNA sequences code for this CDR3. This rearrangement joins TRBV7-9 to TRBJ2-7; D is undetermined. Trimming removed 7 bases at V and 3 bases at J, with 7 bases between. Germline CDR1 SEHNR, CDR2 FQNEAQ (reference sequence). The CDR3 sequence is 11 residues long. CDR3: CASTGSYEQYF. In nucleotides, the CDR3 is TGTGCCAGCACTGGCAGCTACGAGCAGTACTTC.

Relative to its sample, this clone is medium-sized (0.01 to 0.1%). The gene calls are TRBV4-1 and TRBJ1-2, with D perhaps TRBD1 (5 bases). Germline V gene lookup returns CDR1 MGHRA and CDR2 YSYEKL. Trimming removed 0 bases at V and 8 bases at J, with 13 bases between. The CDR3 runs to 14 residues. The CDR3 region is CASSQDMGGVGYTF. CDR3 sequence (DNA): TGCGCCAGCAGCCAAGATATGGGAGGGGTGGGCTACACCTTC.

This rearrangement joins TRBV2 to TRBJ2-5; weak D call: TRBD2 (6 bases). The CDR3 contains 14 residues. The germline CDR1 and CDR2 sequences are SNHLY and FYNNEI. The germline V and J ends were trimmed by 2 bases and 2 bases, with 9 bases remaining between them. The CDR3 reads CASSERTTQETQYF. CDR3 DNA sequence: TGTGCCAGCAGTGAAAGGACTACGCAAGAGACCCAGTACTTC.

The chain uses TRBV6-5 and TRBJ1-1; 9 bases are shared with TRBD1. The ends lost 4 bases at V and 11 bases at J; junction bases unmatched: 14. Germline-derived CDR1 and CDR2 are MNHEY and SVGAGI. CDR3 length: 15 amino acids. The CDR3 here is CASSSSPGQGGPAFF. The CDR3 bases are TGTGCCAGCAGTTCGTCCCCGGGACAGGGCGGTCCGGCTTTCTTT.

CDR3: CSVGGLFRETQYF. The CDR3 DNA follows: TGCAGCGTTGGGGGACTGTTCCGGGAGACCCAGTACTTC. The chain links TRBV29-1 to TRBJ2-5; a possible D gene is TRBD2 (6 bases). Trimming cost V 4 bases and J 5 bases, with 14 bases left between them. This CDR3 has 13 residues. Germline assignment: CDR1 SQVTM and CDR2 ANQGSEA.

The DNA of the CDR3 is TGTGCCAGCTCACCAATTAAACAGGGGAATGAGCAGTTCTTC. As protein: CASSPIKQGNEQFF. The chain combines TRBV18 with TRBJ2-1; 7 bases are a match to TRBD1. Looked up from germline, CDR1 is KGHSH and CDR2 is LQKENI. Unmatched junction bases numbered 5, after V lost 2 bases and J lost 7 bases. CDR3 size: 14 residues.

This clone was detected once. The chain recombines TRBV5-4 with TRBJ1-2, with TRBD1 as a possible D gene (6 bases). V gave up 4 bases and J gave up 0 bases, with 10 bases separating them. The CDR3 runs 14 residues. Germline CDR1 reads SGHNT; CDR2 reads YYREEE (reference sequence). CDR3 in DNA: TGTGCCAGCAGCAAGGACAGCACTAACTATGGCTACACCTTC. Translating it yields CASSKDSTNYGYTF.

The sample holds a few counts of this clone. This chain connects TRBV30 to TRBJ1-2; tentatively, D is TRBD1 (5 bases). Germline CDR1 is GTSNPN and CDR2 is SVGIG (reference sequence). The CDR3 is 13 amino acids. V lost 0 bases and J 7 bases, leaving 12 bases between the germline ends. The DNA of the CDR3 is TGTGCCTGGAGTGTACACAGGCAACTTGGCTACACCTTC. Its translation is CAWSVHRQLGYTF.

The chain uses TRBV15 and TRBJ2-5; D might be TRBD1 (6 bases). CDR3 length: 17 residues. CDR1 and CDR2 from the germline V gene are LNHNV and YYDKDF (reference sequence). Deletions cut 0 bases from V and 1 base from J, with 15 bases between. The CDR3 protein is CATSRDLGRGLQETQYF. The CDR3 DNA is TGTGCCACCAGCAGAGATCTGGGCAGGGGCCTCCAAGAGACCCAGTACTTC.